Following are 27 T cell receptor beta chains from one sample sequenced in a study of shared clonotypes between healthy human individuals. Libraries were prepared by immunoSEQ multiplex PCR; TCRdb keeps only in-frame clonotypes and omits some of them. The table includes millions of clones, roughly 94% detected once. CD45RO negativity and positive selection for CCR7 defined naive CD8 cells, a population that excluded terminally differentiated effector memory CD45RA+ cells. Material for sequencing was naive CD8+ T cells sorted from blood. The receptors here all came from a man aged 18 to 35 in good health.

The chain joins TRBV10-1 to TRBJ2-7, with unresolved D. Germline loops: CDR1 WNHNN, CDR2 SYGVQD (reference sequence). Between the trimmed V and J ends, which lost 11 bases and 2 bases, there was a span of 25 bases. This CDR3 is built from 16 residues. Written as DNA, the CDR3 is TGCGCCCGCCAGCCACTCTGTTGGACCGAAACCTACGAGCAGTACTTC. Amino acids: CARQPLCWTETYEQYF.

This clone was picked up a small number of times. The gene calls are TRBV2 and TRBJ1-1, with D possibly being TRBD1 (5 bases). Germline CDR1 is SNHLY and CDR2 is FYNNEI. CDR3 length: 14 residues. Trimming left V 1 base short and J 0 bases short, with 6 bases between. The CDR3 loop is CASSEEGMNTEAFF. CDR3 DNA sequence: TGTGCCAGCAGTGAAGAGGGGATGAACACTGAAGCTTTCTTT.

This chain uses TRBV15 with TRBJ2-7; no clear D gene. The CDR3 has 13 amino acids. The germline gives CDR1 LNHNV, CDR2 YYDKDF (reference sequence). V lost 5 bases and J lost 3, with 11 bases in between. CDR3 sequence (DNA): TGTGCCACCAGCCCCGTCGGCCTCTACGAGCAGTACTTC. Protein product: CATSPVGLYEQYF.

As to this clone: Other DNA variants within this sample encode the same CDR3. The V call is TRBV27, the J call TRBJ2-1; D gene unclear. The germline CDR1 and CDR2 sequences are MNHEY and SMNVEV (reference sequence). CDR3 size: 11 residues. V was clipped by 4 bases and J by 9 bases, with 7 bases between them. CDR3 residues: CASSSGSEQFF. DNA for the CDR3: TGTGCCAGCAGTTCCGGCAGTGAGCAGTTCTTC.

The chain is built from TRBV6-5 and TRBJ1-1; perhaps TRBD1 as D (6 bases). CDR1 and CDR2 (germline): MNHEY, SVGAGI. Between the trimmed V and J ends, which lost 2 bases and 7 bases, there was a span of 11 bases. The CDR3 is 13 residues long. As DNA, the CDR3 is TGTGCCAGCAGTTACGCGGGGGCCAGTGAAGCTTTCTTT. Encoded protein: CASSYAGASEAFF.

The chain recombines TRBV29-1 with TRBJ1-2, with 10 nucleotides matching TRBD1. This CDR3 contains 15 residues. Germline trimming cut 7 bases from V and 6 bases from J; bases unmatched to any gene: 14. CDR1 SQVTM and CDR2 ANQGSEA come from the germline V gene. CDR3 coding DNA: TGCAGCGCGTATCTCGGGACAGGGGCTGGTGATGGCTACACCTTC. Protein sequence: CSAYLGTGAGDGYTF.

Concerning this clone itself: In the same sample, other DNA sequences code for this CDR3. This rearrangement joins TRBV30 to TRBJ2-3, with D unresolved. Trimming shortened V by 0 bases and J by 0 bases, and 10 bases separated the two germline ends. This CDR3 comprises 15 residues. Germline-derived CDR1 and CDR2 are GTSNPN and SVGIG (reference sequence). The CDR3 nucleotides are TGTGCCTGGAGTGTTGGTGGATCTAGCACAGATACGCAGTATTTT. This encodes CAWSVGGSSTDTQYF.

The chain joins TRBV5-3 to TRBJ1-2, with a tentative D call TRBD1 (6 bases). TRBV5-3 is designated an ORF whose function remains uncertain. CDR3 length: 13 residues. The V end lost 8 bases, the J end lost 3 bases, and 14 bases lay between the germline ends. Here the CDR3 DNA reads TGTGCCAGCAGCCGGGACACTGACTATGGCTACACCTTC. Its protein is CASSRDTDYGYTF.

The chain uses TRBV4-2 and TRBJ2-3; D is undetermined. The V gene lost 4 bases and the J gene lost 3 bases, with 11 bases spanning the gap. CDR3 length equals 14 residues. CDR1 and CDR2 (germline): LGHNA, YNFKEQ. DNA for the CDR3: TGTGCCAGCAGCCTAGAGCAAGAAACAGATACGCAGTATTTT. As protein: CASSLEQETDTQYF.

J is TRBJ1-2 and V is TRBV5-1; D remains ambiguous. Per germline, CDR1 SGHRS and CDR2 YFSETQ. CDR3 size: 13 residues. Trimming took off 4 bases at V and 6 bases at J, with 13 bases between the two ends. The DNA for the CDR3 is TGCGCCAGCAGCGTTGCCCTTTATGATGGCTACACCTTC. Its protein is CASSVALYDGYTF.

V usage is TRBV9 and J usage is TRBJ2-7; TRBD2 is a possible D gene (6 bases). V was cut by 3 bases and J by 3 bases, with 16 bases left in between. This CDR3 contains 15 residues. Germline V gene sequence: CDR1 SGDLS, CDR2 YYNGEE. The CDR3 reads CASSEVASDLYEQYF. For the CDR3, the DNA is TGTGCCAGCAGCGAGGTGGCTAGCGACCTCTACGAGCAGTACTTC.

Of note for this clone: Its ends do not fully match the called genes, so a read error is possible. This chain links TRBV7-3 with TRBJ1-1; 7 bases are shared with TRBD1. Germline CDR1 SGHTA, CDR2 FQGTGA. The CDR3 contains 15 residues. CDR3 nucleotides: TGTGCCAGCAGCCTAACCAGACAGGGTAATACTGAAGCTTTCTTT. This encodes CASSLTRQGNTEAFF.

The chain joins TRBV6-6 to TRBJ1-2; D is possibly TRBD1 (5 bases). Trimming took off 7 bases at V and 7 bases at J, with 19 bases between the two ends. In germline, CDR1 is MNHNY, CDR2 SVGAGI (reference sequence). The CDR3 length is 14 residues. The CDR3 loop reads CASTSLEGTGGYTF. CDR3 sequence (DNA): TGTGCCAGCACCTCCCTGGAGGGGACGGGTGGCTACACCTTC.

The V and J genes are TRBV7-9 and TRBJ2-7, with TRBD1 matching over 9 bases. Trimming took 2 bases from V and 1 from J; bases not matched to a gene: 6. Germline CDR1 and CDR2: SEHNR and FQNEAQ (reference sequence). The CDR3 is 16 residues long. The CDR3 bases are TGTGCCAGCAGCTTATTAGGGGACAGGGCTTCCTACGAGCAGTACTTC. This sequence encodes CASSLLGDRASYEQYF.

The chain couples TRBV11-3 to TRBJ2-2, with D possibly matching TRBD2 (5 bases). The CDR3 sequence is 13 residues long. Germline V lookup: CDR1 SGHNT, CDR2 YENEEA. V lost 6 bases to trimming and J lost 7 bases, with 12 bases between them. CDR3 sequence: CASRSGFLGELFF. CDR3 in DNA: TGTGCCAGCAGATCGGGGTTCCTCGGGGAGCTGTTTTTT.

The V and J genes are TRBV7-9 and TRBJ2-3; TRBD2 agrees at 11 bases. CDR3 length: 19 amino acids. V lost 3 bases to trimming and J lost 0 bases; unmatched junction nucleotides: 11. Germline CDR1 reads SEHNR; CDR2 reads FQNEAQ (reference sequence). The CDR3 here is CASSFPSGGPDSSTDTQYF. As DNA, the CDR3 is TGTGCCAGCAGCTTCCCTAGCGGGGGGCCGGATTCAAGCACAGATACGCAGTATTTT.

This chain connects TRBV10-3 to TRBJ1-1, with a tentative D call TRBD1 (5 bases). CDR3 length: 14 amino acids. V was pared by 7 bases and J by 1 base, with 13 bases between. In germline, CDR1 is ENHRY, CDR2 SYGVKD. CDR3 loop: CAITRGAGNTEAFF. CDR3 bases: TGTGCCATCACAAGAGGGGCGGGGAACACTGAAGCTTTCTTT.

This chain joins TRBV20-1 and TRBJ2-7; D remains unclear. CDR1 is DFQATT and CDR2 is SNEGSKA in the germline V gene (reference sequence). The CDR3 loop spans 11 amino acids. V was pared by 0 bases and J by 6 bases, with 6 bases between. The CDR3 DNA sequence: TGCAGTGCTAGAGATTCGACCGAGCAGTACTTC. Protein: CSARDSTEQYF.

This sequence joins TRBV27 and TRBJ2-5; TRBD2 matches 7 bases. Germline CDR1 reads MNHEY; CDR2 reads SMNVEV (reference sequence). The CDR3 runs 16 residues. V gave up 6 bases and J gave up 1 base; unmatched junction bases: 11. This CDR3 is CASSPWGGRIQETQYF. The CDR3 bases are TGTGCCAGCAGCCCCTGGGGGGGACGGATCCAAGAGACCCAGTACTTC.

V and J are TRBV5-1 and TRBJ1-1; unclear D gene. This CDR3 spans 15 amino acids. Germline values: CDR1 SGHRS, CDR2 YFSETQ. Deletions cut 0 bases from V and 3 bases from J, with 12 bases between. The CDR3 DNA sequence: TGCGCCAGCAGCTTGGGTGCGGACTTAGACACTGAAGCTTTCTTT. Its protein product is CASSLGADLDTEAFF. Drawing the rest from reference TRBV5-1 and TRBJ1-1, the complete variable domain is KAGVTQTPRYLIKTRGQQVTLSCSPISGHRSVSWYQQTPGQGLQFLFEYFSETQRNKGNFPGRFSGRQFSNSRSEMNVSTLELGDSALYLCASSLGADLDTEAFFGQGTRLTVV.

This chain uses TRBV7-2 with TRBJ1-6, with D uncertain. V dropped 5 bases and J dropped 5 bases, with 16 bases sitting between them. This CDR3 comprises 16 residues. Germline V gene sequence: CDR1 SGHTA, CDR2 FQGNSA. This CDR3 reads CASSLRRVRDNSPLHF. DNA of the CDR3: TGTGCCAGCAGCCTCAGGCGGGTGCGGGATAATTCACCCCTCCACTTT.

Regarding this clone: This CDR3 is also generated by other DNA sequences in the sample. The chain employs TRBV19 and TRBJ1-1, with a tentative D call TRBD1 (5 bases). In germline, CDR1 is LNHDA, CDR2 SQIVND (reference sequence). The CDR3 is 13 residues long. Trimming took off 5 bases at V and 1 base at J, with 8 bases between the two ends. CDR3 in amino acids: CASSAGPNTEAFF. The CDR3 DNA reads TGTGCCAGTAGTGCGGGACCGAACACTGAAGCTTTCTTT.

This chain connects TRBV27 to TRBJ2-5, with a possible D match to TRBD2 (7 bases). Trimming took off 1 base at V and 6 bases at J, with 15 bases between the two ends. The CDR3 has 15 residues. Germline CDR1 MNHEY, CDR2 SMNVEV (reference sequence). The CDR3: CASSLWSGGGQTQYF. For the CDR3, the DNA is TGTGCCAGCAGTTTATGGTCGGGGGGCGGGCAGACCCAGTACTTC.

The chain links TRBV5-8 to TRBJ1-1; D unresolved. The CDR3 is 11 residues long. CDR1 is SGHTS, CDR2 YDEGEE, per germline. Trimming stripped 2 bases from V and 6 bases from J, with 5 bases between. CDR3 sequence (DNA): TGTGCCAGCAGCTTCGACCCTGAAGCTTTCTTT. It translates to CASSFDPEAFF.

Remarks on this clone: The sample carries other DNA sequences with the same CDR3. The genes are TRBV27 and TRBJ2-5; D is possibly TRBD1 or TRBD2 (6 bases each). Between the trimmed V and J ends, which lost 2 bases and 5 bases, there was a span of 12 bases. Germline V CDR1 and CDR2: MNHEY, SMNVEV (reference sequence). The CDR3 consists of 14 residues. The CDR3 sequence: CASSLVGAGETQYF. The CDR3 region has the DNA TGTGCCAGCAGTTTAGTGGGGGCGGGGGAGACCCAGTACTTC.

V and J are TRBV27 and TRBJ2-1; D may be TRBD1 or TRBD2 (5 bases each). V lost 3 bases to trimming and J lost 6 bases, with 24 bases between them. This CDR3 has 18 residues. Germline CDR1 is MNHEY and CDR2 is SMNVEV (reference sequence). The DNA for the CDR3 is TGTGCCAGCAGTTTTTACGCCCACCGGGGCGCAGAAAGCAATGAGCAGTTCTTC. Translating gives CASSFYAHRGAESNEQFF.

With respect to this clone: The same CDR3 arises from other DNA sequences in this sample as well. The gene calls are TRBV7-9 and TRBJ1-1; TRBD1 matches 7 bases. The CDR3 is 12 residues long. Trimming removed 5 bases from V and 7 bases from J; junction bases left unmatched: 4. Germline V gene sequence: CDR1 SEHNR, CDR2 FQNEAQ (reference sequence). The CDR3 region is CASSLGTDEAFF. The CDR3 bases are TGTGCCAGCAGCCTAGGGACAGATGAAGCTTTCTTT. Full variable domain (rest looked up from reference TRBV7-9 and TRBJ1-1): DTGVSQNPRHKITKRGQNVTFRCDPISEHNRLYWYRQTLGQGPEFLTYFQNEAQLEKSRLLSDRFSAERPKGSFSTLEIQRTEQGDSAMYLCASSLGTDEAFFGQGTRLTVV.